The rows below give T cell receptor beta chains drawn from one sample of a study of T cell repertoires in cytomegalovirus infection. TCRdb ran MiXCR on the reads and lists one entry per CDR3 protein. The data contain under 850,000 distinct CDR3 sequences, 33% of them singletons. Their specific antigens are unknown. Sequences were derived from cultured PBMCs, sampled from culture after CMV antigen stimulation. These receptors came from a human donor in good health (CMV status not recorded). Some clones in this sample may be carry-over from other donors' samples. The CDR3 runs from the conserved cysteine through the conserved F or W. D genes are given only for firm matches. Some rows have no size entry. The others give once, few or many, or a class for an expanded clone.

v_gene	j_gene	abundance	d_gene	CDR3aa	CDR3nt
TRBV7-9	TRBJ2-1	many	NA	CASSLDVSRDEQFF	TGTGCCAGCAGCTTAGACGTCTCCCGGGATGAGCAGTTCTTC
TRBV7-2	TRBJ2-7	many	NA	CASSYSGQAPSYEQYF	TGTGCCAGCAGCTATAGCGGACAGGCCCCATCCTACGAGCAGTACTTC
TRBV11-2	TRBJ2-3	few	NA	CASSPTFSTDTQYF	TGTGCCAGCAGCCCGACTTTTAGCACAGATACGCAGTATTTT
TRBV7-9	TRBJ2-7	few	NA	CASNLDTTYEQYF	TGTGCCAGCAACCTCGACACGACCTACGAGCAGTACTTC
TRBV7-4	TRBJ1-4	NA	NA	CASSLARVATNEKLFF	TGTGCCAGCAGCTTAGCCAGGGTGGCAACTAATGAAAAACTGTTTTTT
TRBV6-5	TRBJ1-5	NA	NA	CASSQTGVRQPQHF	TGTGCCAGCAGTCAGACCGGGGTCCGTCAGCCCCAGCATTTT
TRBV7-6	TRBJ2-2	NA	NA	CASSSTQEWVTGELFF	TGTGCCAGCAGCTCGACCCAGGAATGGGTCACCGGGGAGCTGTTTTTT
TRBV7-8	TRBJ2-3	many	TRBD2	CASSSLTDRDYATDTQYF	TGTGCCAGCAGCTCCCTTACGGACCGGGACTACGCCACAGATACGCAGTATTTT
TRBV7-8	TRBJ1-2	NA	NA	CASGAKTYGYTF	TGTGCCAGCGGAGCGAAAACATATGGCTACACCTTC
TRBV2	TRBJ2-1	NA	NA	CASREGGRGYNEQFF	TGTGCCAGCAGAGAAGGGGGGAGGGGTTACAATGAGCAGTTCTTC
TRBV7-2	TRBJ2-2	NA	NA	CASKLSESTGELFF	TGTGCCAGCAAGTTATCCGAAAGCACCGGGGAGCTGTTTTTT
TRBV6-6	TRBJ2-3	NA	NA	CASSYSPRRGATDTQYF	TGTGCCAGCAGTTACTCCCCTAGGCGGGGCGCCACAGATACGCAGTATTTT
TRBV30	TRBJ2-2	NA	NA	CAWSGRAPMGYTGELFF	TGTGCCTGGAGCGGGCGGGCCCCGATGGGTTACACCGGGGAGCTGTTTTTT
TRBV12-3/TRBV12-4	TRBJ2-2	few	NA	CASSLTPPELFF	TGTGCCAGCAGTTTAACCCCCCCGGAGCTGTTTTTT
TRBV18	TRBJ2-7	few	TRBD2	CASSPGLDSYEQYF	TGTGCCAGCTCACCGGGACTAGACTCCTACGAGCAGTACTTC